Each of the 21 T cell receptor beta chains below was sequenced from the same sample in a study of siplizumab effects on memory and regulatory T cells. Sequencing was performed with immunoSEQ multiplex PCR; in TCRdb, only in-frame clones are kept and a portion is missing. Of approximately 100,000 clones detected, roughly 94% appear once; the ten largest clones hold 0.65% to 0.8%. Input material: Tregs sorted from blood. The receptors come from a human donor in good health.

Turning to this clone: Mismatch with germline at one junction end may stem from a read error. This chain connects TRBV7-7 to TRBJ1-2; no reliable D call. The CDR3 loop spans 11 amino acids. Germline V gene sequence: CDR1 SSHAT, CDR2 FNYEAQ (reference sequence). The CDR3, as DNA: TGTGCTAGCAGCTTATTCCAGGCCCGTTCCTTC. Translated, it gives CASSLFQARSF.

This clone came up once. J is TRBJ2-1 and V is TRBV4-1; TRBD2 might be the D (5 bases). V dropped 6 bases and J dropped 2 bases, with 11 bases sitting between them. CDR3 length equals 14 residues. The germline CDR1 and CDR2 sequences are MGHRA and YSYEKL. CDR3 protein: CASSSDRAYNEQFF. CDR3 coding DNA: TGCGCCAGCAGTAGCGATCGGGCCTACAATGAGCAGTTCTTC.

CDR3: CSVARGGNNEQFF. CDR3 nucleotides: TGCAGCGTTGCGAGGGGAGGTAACAATGAGCAGTTCTTC. The chain has TRBV29-1 and TRBJ2-1, with a weak D call TRBD2 (6 bases). CDR1 and CDR2 from the germline V gene are SQVTM and ANQGSEA. CDR3 size: 13 residues. Trimming cost V 4 bases and J 5 bases, with 12 bases left between them.

This clone came up a few times. This rearrangement joins TRBV10-3 to TRBJ2-3; D possibly matches TRBD1 or TRBD2 (5 bases each). The CDR3 runs 14 residues. V lost 5 bases and J lost 4, with 13 bases in between. In germline, CDR1 is ENHRY, CDR2 SYGVKD. The DNA for the CDR3 is TGTGCCATCAGTACCTCAGGGAGCCCAGATACGCAGTATTTT. It encodes CAISTSGSPDTQYF.

This clone was recorded once. The rearrangement uses TRBV10-3 and TRBJ2-7; 10 nucleotides agree with TRBD2. The CDR3 is 16 amino acids. Germline trimming cut 6 bases from V and 0 bases from J; bases unmatched to any gene: 8. CDR1 is ENHRY and CDR2 is SYGVKD in the germline V gene. DNA for the CDR3: TGTGCCATCAGCCTTTCTAGCGGGAGCCGCTCCTACGAGCAGTACTTC. This codes for CAISLSSGSRSYEQYF.

The chain has TRBV9 and TRBJ2-3; D is uncertain. The CDR3 is 15 amino acids. V was shortened by 3 bases and J by 0 bases, with 11 bases between the two germline ends. Germline V gives CDR1 SGDLS, CDR2 YYNGEE. The CDR3 coding sequence is TGTGCCAGCAGCGCTGGTCTTGTGAGCACAGATACGCAGTATTTT. Translating gives CASSAGLVSTDTQYF.

This clone was observed a few times. The V call is TRBV27, the J call TRBJ2-3; 11 bases align to TRBD2. Losses at the gene ends were 5 bases for V and 2 bases for J; bases not matched to a gene: 6. The CDR3 is 16 amino acids. Germline CDR1 MNHEY, CDR2 SMNVEV (reference sequence). The CDR3 protein is CASSQTSGGYTDTQYF. DNA of the CDR3: TGTGCCAGCAGTCAAACTAGCGGGGGATACACAGATACGCAGTATTTT.

This chain uses TRBV6-5 with TRBJ2-3; D call uncertain. The ends were cut back, 6 bases at V and 2 bases at J, with 15 bases in the middle. The CDR3 loop spans 15 amino acids. Germline V gene sequence: CDR1 MNHEY, CDR2 SVGAGI. CDR3 protein: CASRMGFGSTDTQYF. The CDR3 DNA is TGTGCCAGCAGGATGGGTTTCGGATCCACAGATACGCAGTATTTT.

The V gene is TRBV7-2, the J gene TRBJ2-7; D unresolved. Germline V lookup: CDR1 SGHTA, CDR2 FQGNSA. The CDR3 covers 13 residues. Trimming cost V 8 bases and J 1 base, with 12 bases left between them. CDR3 nucleotide sequence: TGTGCCAGCCGCCACGCCGGGTCCTACGAGCAGTACTTC. Protein product: CASRHAGSYEQYF.

CDR3 sequence: CATSNAGELFF. The CDR3 DNA sequence: TGTGCCACCAGTAACGCCGGGGAGCTGTTTTTT. The rearrangement uses TRBV15 and TRBJ2-2, with D uncertain. V lost 6 bases, J lost 6 bases, and 5 bases lay in between. CDR1 is LNHNV, CDR2 YYDKDF, per germline (reference sequence). The CDR3 sequence is 11 residues long.

The chain has TRBV6-6 and TRBJ2-2; D ambiguous. V dropped 6 bases and J dropped 3 bases, with 14 bases sitting between them. The length of the CDR3 is 15 residues. Germline loops: CDR1 MNHNY, CDR2 SVGAGI (reference sequence). The DNA of the CDR3 is TGTGCCAGCAGCAAAATCGGACCCCACACCGGGGAGCTGTTTTTT. It encodes CASSKIGPHTGELFF.

J is TRBJ2-3 and V is TRBV10-3; either TRBD1 or TRBD2 may fit D (5 bases each). Looked up from germline, CDR1 is ENHRY and CDR2 is SYGVKD. The CDR3 runs 14 residues. The V gene lost 3 bases and the J gene lost 1 base, with 8 bases spanning the gap. CDR3 nucleotide sequence: TGTGCCATCAGTGAACTAGGGGGCACAGATACGCAGTATTTT. This encodes CAISELGGTDTQYF.

The chain carries TRBV30 and TRBJ1-2, with TRBD1 identical over 10 bases. The CDR3 sequence is 15 residues long. V gave up 2 bases and J gave up 4 bases; unmatched junction bases: 7. Per germline, CDR1 GTSNPN and CDR2 SVGIG (reference sequence). The CDR3 reads CAWSSGQGKGYGYTF. As DNA, the CDR3 is TGTGCCTGGAGTTCGGGACAGGGGAAGGGCTATGGCTACACCTTC.

The chain combines TRBV6-6 with TRBJ1-1; maybe TRBD1 (5 bases). The CDR3 is 15 residues long. Germline V gene sequence: CDR1 MNHNY, CDR2 SVGAGI (reference sequence). Trimming took off 5 bases at V and 0 bases at J, with 13 bases between the two ends. CDR3 DNA sequence: TGTGCCAGCAGTACACGGGACGGCATGAACACTGAAGCTTTCTTT. Translation: CASSTRDGMNTEAFF.

The chain employs TRBV19 and TRBJ2-1; D not resolved. The CDR3 extends over 17 amino acids. V was trimmed by 6 bases and J by 0 bases, leaving 18 bases between them. Germline V gene data show CDR1 as LNHDA and CDR2 as SQIVND (reference sequence). CDR3 in DNA: TGTGCCAGTAGCGTATACGGCCTTTCTCGCTCCTACAATGAGCAGTTCTTC. This sequence encodes CASSVYGLSRSYNEQFF. Looking up the rest from reference TRBV19 and TRBJ2-1 gives the full variable domain: DGGITQSPKYLFRKEGQNVTLSCEQNLNHDAMYWYRQDPGQGLRLIYYSQIVNDFQKGDIAEGYSVSREKKESFPLTVTSAQKNPTAFYLCASSVYGLSRSYNEQFFGPGTRLTVL.

This chain uses TRBV28 with TRBJ2-3, with 11 positions matching TRBD2. Trimming removed 7 bases from V and 3 bases from J; junction bases left unmatched: 9. Germline CDR1 MDHEN, CDR2 SYDVKM. The CDR3 spans 16 residues. The CDR3 sequence: CASKTSGRMSTDTQYF. CDR3 sequence (DNA): TGTGCCAGCAAAACTAGCGGGAGAATGTCAACAGATACGCAGTATTTT.

The sample holds one count of this clone. The rearrangement links TRBV27 to TRBJ1-1; 7 bases map to TRBD1. V gave up 3 bases and J gave up 5 bases; unmatched junction bases: 6. CDR1 and CDR2 (germline): MNHEY, SMNVEV (reference sequence). The length of the CDR3 is 14 residues. The chain's CDR3 is CASSFDRVGTEAFF. The CDR3 coding sequence is TGTGCCAGCAGTTTTGACAGGGTTGGAACTGAAGCTTTCTTT.

This rearrangement joins TRBV7-3 to TRBJ2-7, with D possibly being TRBD2 (5 bases). The CDR3 runs to 14 residues. Per germline, CDR1 SGHTA and CDR2 FQGTGA. V was pared by 5 bases and J by 9 bases, with 20 bases between. The CDR3 nucleotides are TGTGCCAGCAGCGCCTCCCGGGATTCCTGGCGGCAGTACTTC. Amino acid sequence: CASSASRDSWRQYF.

The chain couples TRBV10-2 to TRBJ1-2; D is unclear. Deletions cut 7 bases from V and 2 bases from J, with 11 bases between. The CDR3 is made up of 13 amino acids. CDR1 WSHSY and CDR2 SAAADI come from the germline V gene. CDR3 nucleotides: TGCGCCAGCACGCCACAAAGAAACTATGGCTACACCTTC. Translation gives CASTPQRNYGYTF.

V is TRBV6-5 and J is TRBJ2-7; D may be TRBD1 or TRBD2 (5 bases each). CDR3 size: 14 residues. The V gene's germline CDR1 is MNHEY and CDR2 SVGAGI. Trimming cost V 5 bases and J 3 bases, with 14 bases left between them. CDR3 in DNA: TGTGCCAGCAGTCTATACCGGGGCGACTACGAGCAGTACTTC. This gives the protein CASSLYRGDYEQYF.

The chain couples TRBV11-2 to TRBJ2-2; no clear D gene. Trimming removed 3 bases from V and 6 bases from J, with 5 bases in between. This CDR3 is built from 12 residues. Germline V lookup: CDR1 SGHAT, CDR2 FQNNGV. The CDR3 here is CASSFLSGELFF. The CDR3 nucleotides are TGTGCCAGCAGCTTTCTTTCCGGGGAGCTGTTTTTT.